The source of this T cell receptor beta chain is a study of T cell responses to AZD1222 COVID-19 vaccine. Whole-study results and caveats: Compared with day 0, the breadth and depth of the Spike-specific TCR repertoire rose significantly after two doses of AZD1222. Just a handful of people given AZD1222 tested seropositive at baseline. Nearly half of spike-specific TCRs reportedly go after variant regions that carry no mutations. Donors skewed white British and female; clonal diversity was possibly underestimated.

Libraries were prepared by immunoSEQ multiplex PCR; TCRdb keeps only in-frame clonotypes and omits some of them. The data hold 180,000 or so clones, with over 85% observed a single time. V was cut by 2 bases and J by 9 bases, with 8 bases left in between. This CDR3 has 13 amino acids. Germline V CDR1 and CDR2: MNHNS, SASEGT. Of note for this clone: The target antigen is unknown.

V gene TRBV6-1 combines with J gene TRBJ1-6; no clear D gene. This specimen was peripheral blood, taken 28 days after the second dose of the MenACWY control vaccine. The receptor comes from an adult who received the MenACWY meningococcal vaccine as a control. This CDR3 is CASSEPDPSPLHF. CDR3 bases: TGTGCCAGCAGTGAACCAGACCCTTCACCCCTCCACTTT.